The next 4 T cell receptor beta chains were all read from a single sample in a study of blood T cell repertoires in COVID-19. Clones were read by immunoSEQ multiplex PCR, and TCRdb kept only the in-frame ones, dropping some. There are some 68,000 clones in the sample; 90% occur only once, and around 0.52% lies in the top ten. Input material: peripheral blood. All receptors derive from a man aged 50-60 years with COVID-19, enrolled during active disease.

V usage is TRBV5-4 and J usage is TRBJ1-2, with TRBD1 identical over 7 bases. This CDR3 contains 15 residues. V was pared by 0 bases and J by 0 bases, with 2 bases of the junction left unmatched. CDR1 is SGHNT and CDR2 is YYREEE in the germline V gene (reference sequence). The CDR3 spells CASSLETGANYGYTF. CDR3 in DNA: TGTGCCAGCAGCTTGGAAACAGGGGCTAACTATGGCTACACCTTC.

The chain recombines TRBV28 with TRBJ1-2; 7 nucleotides line up with TRBD1. V lost 5 bases, J lost 8 bases, and 14 bases stayed unmatched. The CDR3 has 15 amino acids. Germline V gives CDR1 MDHEN, CDR2 SYDVKM. The CDR3 loop is CASSPPDRVVGGYTF. CDR3 coding DNA: TGTGCCAGCAGTCCGCCCGACAGGGTAGTAGGGGGCTACACCTTC.

This clone occurred a few times. The chain uses TRBV5-1 and TRBJ2-1, with TRBD1 identical over 8 bases. The CDR3 spans 14 residues. J was trimmed by 7 bases and V by 5 bases; bases with no gene match: 8. Germline V gene sequence: CDR1 SGHRS, CDR2 YFSETQ. The CDR3 loop reads CASSTQGAGNEQFF. The CDR3 bases are TGCGCCAGCAGTACGCAGGGGGCTGGAAATGAGCAGTTCTTC.

The chain couples TRBV7-3 to TRBJ1-1; 9 nucleotides agree with TRBD1. This CDR3 region has 16 residues. After removal of 4 bases from V and 3 bases from J, the junction contained 9 bases not matched to a gene. CDR1 and CDR2 from the germline V gene are SGHTA and FQGTGA. CDR3 nucleotide sequence: TGTGCCAGCAGCTCCCCCGAGACAGGGGGTGACACTGAAGCTTTCTTT. Residues: CASSSPETGGDTEAFF. The full variable domain, completed using reference TRBV7-3 and TRBJ1-1, is GAGVSQTPSNKVTEKGKYVELRCDPISGHTALYWYRQSLGQGPEFLIYFQGTGAADDSGLPNDRFFAVRPEGSVSTLKIQRTERGDSAVYLCASSSPETGGDTEAFFGQGTRLTVV.